This T cell receptor beta chain was sequenced during a study of vaccination effects on CD4 cells after COVID-19 (dated by TCRdb to between 2021 and 2024). With respect to the entire study: The ViraFEST assay stimulated PBMC with viral peptide pools and then used TCR sequencing to identify antigen-specific CD4+ T cell clonotypes by expansion. Two doses of either the BNT162b2 or the mRNA-1273 mRNA SARS-CoV-2 vaccine were administered to participants. Pre-vaccine samples were drawn from two convalescent patients 16 days and one week before the first dose, at 142 and 148 days after COVID-19 diagnosis. Each well held two million PBMC cultured in IMDM containing roughly 5% human AB serum, around 9.3 IU/ml IL-2 and gentamicin, along with around 9.1 ug/ml peptides. SARS-CoV-2 spike-specific CD4+ TCR repertoires were compared before and after mRNA vaccination in COVID-19 convalescent patients and in infection-naive vaccine recipients. Altogether, around 9 COVID-19 convalescent patients and a handful of SARS-CoV-2-naive healthy vaccine recipients made up the full study. The Oncomine TCR Beta short-read assay on an Illumina iSeq 100 was used to sequence cultures from other donors in the study. Overall results and qualifications from the work: Limitations of the study were the small number of convalescent patients and the absence of early post-infection timepoints. Among convalescent patients, the spike-reactive repertoire after vaccination was made up mainly of new vaccine-induced clones that were largely distinct from the clones induced by infection. Both infection-induced and vaccine-induced clones contracted markedly at late post-vaccination timepoints, which is consistent with waning T cell responses.

Details on this clone: Its cognate antigen has yet to be identified. Base qualities are missing; no much larger clone stands one base away.

After roughly 11 days of culture, CD4+ T cells were isolated with the EasySep CD4+ T cell isolation kit. Convalescent patients had PCR-confirmed SARS-CoV-2 infection between March and December 2020, before Alpha, Beta and Delta variants emerged in the United States. Half of the culture medium was replaced with fresh IL-2-containing medium on days 3 and 7. Unless noted otherwise, every peptide stimulation condition was grown in triplicate wells. Using Ficoll-Paque Plus gradient centrifugation, PBMC were separated from whole blood and then either used fresh or cryopreserved at -140C. Genomic DNA was extracted from cultured CD4+ T cells with the QIAamp micro DNA kit. The library was generated by the immunoSEQ multiplex PCR assay. DNA from the cultured, isolated CD4+ T cells was subjected to TCR beta CDR3 sequencing. As for the authors' bioinformatics: Non-productive TCR sequences were removed, reads were trimmed to the CDR3 region, and CDR3s of at least 7 amino acids were retained. Antigen-specific clonotypes were identified with the MANAFEST web app by comparing expansion in peptide wells against reference cultures. For clones to be considered positive, expansion at FDR<0.05 versus reference and all other wells, an odds ratio above 5, and a frequency above 0.1% in two replicate wells were required. A clonotype was defined as cross-reactive if the clonotype was significantly expanded both in SARS-CoV-2 spike wells and in at least one common cold coronavirus spike condition. Using the stringdist R package, CDR3 similarity was measured by Levenshtein distance, and unrooted trees were constructed with ape in R 3.6.1. Here the immuneACCESS table is served through TCRdb, limited to in-frame sequences with V and J called. Missing clones are a known gap in these copies; in checked studies unresolved V genes cover under half, and the rest lacks a known reason. The V and J calls and the clone size are those of that table, but D and trimming were determined from the DNA. The sample includes about 64,000 clones, with approximately 70% observed a single time. The ten most abundant clones make up around a quarter of the sample.

Reading from cysteine to phenylalanine, the CDR3 counts 15 amino acids. Here the CDR3 DNA is all that survives: 45 bases in frame from base 1. The germline V gene yields SGHRS for CDR1 and YFSETQ for CDR2. Trimming removed 1 base from V and 4 bases from J; the gene matches leave 4 bases unexplained. The specimen comprised CD4+ T cells from PBMCs cultured without peptide, sampled before COVID-19 vaccination. The TCR sequence derives from a human donor who had a prior SARS-CoV-2 infection. The sequence joins TRBV5-1 to TRBJ2-3; TRBD2 aligns with 9 central bases. The DNA reads as follows: TGCGCCAGCAGCTTGTTAGCGGGAGCAGCAGATACGCAGTATTTT. The resulting protein is CASSLLAGAADTQYF.